These T cell receptor beta chains were read from a single sample in a study of blood T cell repertoires in COVID-19. Produced via immunoSEQ multiplex PCR; TCRdb's table is partial and in-frame only. The sample shows 64,000 or so clones, approximately 78% of them seen only once. Sequencing was carried out using peripheral blood. All receptors derive from a human donor in a cohort sampled during active COVID-19. Each CDR3 is given with its conserved first and last residue. A D gene is named only where the DNA matches it firmly. Some rows mark clone size as missing; the rest say once, few, many or name a class of expanded clone.

V gene: TRBV28
D gene: .
clone size: .
J gene: TRBJ1-3
CDR3 protein: CASRAGSVRYGNTIYF
CDR3 DNA: TGTGCCAGCAGGGCAGGGTCGGTGAGATACGGAAACACCATATATTTT

V gene: TRBV5-1
D gene: TRBD1
clone size: .
J gene: TRBJ1-6
CDR3 protein: CASSSRTGDNSPLHF
CDR3 DNA: TGCGCCAGCAGCAGCCGGACAGGGGACAATTCACCCCTCCACTTT

V gene: TRBV5-1
D gene: .
clone size: .
J gene: TRBJ2-7
CDR3 protein: CASSQRDKYYEQYF
CDR3 DNA: TGCGCCAGCAGCCAACGGGACAAATACTACGAGCAGTACTTC

V gene: TRBV30
D gene: .
clone size: .
J gene: TRBJ1-5
CDR3 protein: CAWSVLRSGGSFNQPQHF
CDR3 DNA: TGTGCCTGGAGTGTACTAAGGTCGGGGGGCTCCTTCAATCAGCCCCAGCATTTT

V gene: TRBV3-1/TRBV3-2
D gene: .
clone size: .
J gene: TRBJ2-3
CDR3 protein: CASSQAPGIGTDTQYF
CDR3 DNA: TGTGCCAGCAGCCAAGCCCCGGGGATAGGCACAGATACGCAGTATTTT

V gene: TRBV19
D gene: TRBD1
clone size: few
J gene: TRBJ1-6
CDR3 protein: CASSLRDRGLDSPLHF
CDR3 DNA: TGTGCCAGTAGTCTACGGGACAGGGGCCTCGATTCACCCCTCCACTTT

V gene: TRBV11-2
D gene: .
clone size: .
J gene: TRBJ1-4
CDR3 protein: CASRPRTELVATNEKLFF
CDR3 DNA: TGTGCCAGCCGACCCCGGACGGAACTAGTTGCAACTAATGAAAAACTGTTTTTT

V gene: TRBV5-5
D gene: TRBD1
clone size: .
J gene: TRBJ1-5
CDR3 protein: CASSLWDSDRYSNQPQHF
CDR3 DNA: TGTGCCAGCAGCTTATGGGACAGCGACCGATATAGCAATCAGCCCCAGCATTTT

V gene: TRBV10-2
D gene: TRBD1
clone size: .
J gene: TRBJ2-3
CDR3 protein: CASSDRTGATQYF
CDR3 DNA: TGCGCCAGCAGTGATCGGACAGGGGCAACGCAGTATTTT

V gene: TRBV9
D gene: .
clone size: .
J gene: TRBJ2-3
CDR3 protein: CASSMRAGSTDTQYF
CDR3 DNA: TGTGCCAGCAGCATGCGGGCGGGTAGCACAGATACGCAGTATTTT

V gene: TRBV27
D gene: TRBD2
clone size: .
J gene: TRBJ2-1
CDR3 protein: CASIRLAGAINEQFF
CDR3 DNA: TGTGCCAGCATCCGACTAGCGGGGGCCATCAATGAGCAGTTCTTC

V gene: TRBV2
D gene: .
clone size: .
J gene: TRBJ1-2
CDR3 protein: CASSENWGHTGGYTF
CDR3 DNA: TGTGCCAGCAGTGAAAATTGGGGCCACACGGGCGGCTACACCTTC

V gene: TRBV30
D gene: .
clone size: .
J gene: TRBJ2-7
CDR3 protein: CAWSYRVLGEQYF
CDR3 DNA: TGTGCCTGGAGTTACAGGGTTTTGGGGGAGCAGTACTTC

V gene: TRBV5-1
D gene: TRBD2
clone size: .
J gene: TRBJ2-5
CDR3 protein: CASSLEGGKGTQYF
CDR3 DNA: TGCGCCAGCAGCTTGGAGGGAGGGAAGGGGACCCAGTACTTC

V gene: TRBV5-1
D gene: .
clone size: few
J gene: TRBJ2-3
CDR3 protein: CASSLPAGVTDTQYF
CDR3 DNA: TGCGCCAGCAGCTTACCGGCCGGGGTCACAGATACGCAGTATTTT

V gene: TRBV5-1
D gene: .
clone size: .
J gene: TRBJ1-4
CDR3 protein: CASSLVPGSNEKLFF
CDR3 DNA: TGCGCCAGCAGCTTGGTTCCGGGTTCTAATGAAAAACTGTTTTTT

V gene: TRBV6-5
D gene: .
clone size: once
J gene: TRBJ2-1
CDR3 protein: CASSPSRGTYNEQFF
CDR3 DNA: TGTGCCAGCAGCCCCAGCCGGGGGACCTACAATGAGCAGTTCTTC

V gene: TRBV3-1/TRBV3-2
D gene: TRBD2
clone size: .
J gene: TRBJ2-3
CDR3 protein: CASSQSPSRLAGVGDTQYF
CDR3 DNA: TGTGCCAGCAGCCAATCCCCATCTCGACTAGCGGGGGTTGGAGATACGCAGTATTTT

V gene: TRBV5-1
D gene: TRBD2
clone size: .
J gene: TRBJ2-3
CDR3 protein: CASAGLAGDTDTQYF
CDR3 DNA: TGCGCCAGCGCCGGACTAGCGGGGGACACAGATACGCAGTATTTT

V gene: TRBV5-5
D gene: .
clone size: .
J gene: TRBJ2-5
CDR3 protein: CASSLETGTQYF
CDR3 DNA: TGTGCCAGCAGCCTAGAAACAGGGACCCAGTACTTC

V gene: TRBV2
D gene: .
clone size: few
J gene: TRBJ1-2
CDR3 protein: CASSGNEGDYGYTF
CDR3 DNA: TGTGCCAGCAGTGGGAACGAGGGAGACTATGGCTACACCTTC

V gene: TRBV5-1
D gene: TRBD1
clone size: many
J gene: TRBJ2-5
CDR3 protein: CASSLALTGGQETQYF
CDR3 DNA: TGCGCCAGCAGCTTGGCCTTGACAGGGGGCCAAGAGACCCAGTACTTC

V gene: TRBV5-1
D gene: .
clone size: .
J gene: TRBJ1-6
CDR3 protein: CASSLGAQGRNSPLHF
CDR3 DNA: TGCGCCAGCAGCTTGGGCGCGCAGGGTCGTAATTCACCCCTCCACTTT

V gene: TRBV19
D gene: .
clone size: .
J gene: TRBJ1-2
CDR3 protein: CASSMGAGYTF
CDR3 DNA: TGTGCCAGTAGTATGGGCGCAGGCTACACCTTC

V gene: TRBV11-2
D gene: .
clone size: .
J gene: TRBJ1-1
CDR3 protein: CASSYGGLGAEAFF
CDR3 DNA: TGTGCCAGCAGCTATGGGGGCCTGGGCGCTGAAGCTTTCTTT

V gene: TRBV5-1
D gene: TRBD1
clone size: .
J gene: TRBJ2-3
CDR3 protein: CASSAGQGTVNTDTQYF
CDR3 DNA: TGCGCCAGCAGCGCGGGACAGGGGACGGTCAACACAGATACGCAGTATTTT

V gene: TRBV18
D gene: TRBD2
clone size: .
J gene: TRBJ2-1
CDR3 protein: CASSPPGREYNEQFF
CDR3 DNA: TGTGCCAGCTCACCACCCGGGAGGGAATACAATGAGCAGTTCTTC

V gene: TRBV20-1
D gene: .
clone size: .
J gene: TRBJ2-6
CDR3 protein: CSASGRGSSGANVLTF
CDR3 DNA: TGCAGTGCTAGTGGCAGGGGATCCTCTGGGGCCAACGTCCTGACTTTC

V gene: TRBV7-8
D gene: TRBD1
clone size: .
J gene: TRBJ1-1
CDR3 protein: CASSSRGRGTEAFF
CDR3 DNA: TGTGCCAGCAGCTCCAGGGGGCGCGGCACTGAAGCTTTCTTT

V gene: TRBV5-1
D gene: .
clone size: .
J gene: TRBJ2-7
CDR3 protein: CASSLSEGPANEQYF
CDR3 DNA: TGCGCCAGCAGCTTGTCAGAGGGTCCTGCCAACGAGCAGTACTTC

V gene: TRBV18
D gene: TRBD2
clone size: .
J gene: TRBJ2-3
CDR3 protein: CASSPDSGAWFETDTQYF
CDR3 DNA: TGTGCCAGCTCACCAGATAGCGGGGCCTGGTTCGAGACAGATACGCAGTATTTT

V gene: TRBV5-4
D gene: .
clone size: few
J gene: TRBJ1-1
CDR3 protein: CASHRGNTEAFF
CDR3 DNA: TGTGCAAGCCATCGCGGGAACACTGAAGCTTTCTTT

V gene: TRBV6-5
D gene: TRBD2
clone size: many
J gene: TRBJ2-1
CDR3 protein: CATIAGGLNEQFF
CDR3 DNA: TGTGCCACCATAGCGGGGGGGTTAAATGAGCAGTTCTTC

V gene: TRBV15
D gene: .
clone size: .
J gene: TRBJ2-2
CDR3 protein: CATKSNRLNTGELFF
CDR3 DNA: TGTGCCACCAAGTCCAATAGACTGAACACCGGGGAGCTGTTTTTT

V gene: TRBV7-9
D gene: .
clone size: .
J gene: TRBJ2-7
CDR3 protein: CASSPGPGLGEQYF
CDR3 DNA: TGTGCCAGCAGCCCAGGCCCGGGGTTGGGCGAGCAGTACTTC

V gene: TRBV3-1/TRBV3-2
D gene: TRBD1
clone size: few
J gene: TRBJ1-1
CDR3 protein: CASSPSDRANTEAFF
CDR3 DNA: TGTGCCAGCAGCCCTTCGGACAGGGCGAACACTGAAGCTTTCTTT

V gene: TRBV9
D gene: .
clone size: .
J gene: TRBJ2-7
CDR3 protein: CASSVGLASYEQYF
CDR3 DNA: TGTGCCAGCAGCGTAGGCCTAGCCTCTTACGAGCAGTACTTC

V gene: TRBV6-4
D gene: .
clone size: .
J gene: TRBJ1-6
CDR3 protein: CASTPSLSPLHF
CDR3 DNA: TGTGCCAGCACCCCGTCCCTTTCACCCCTCCACTTT

V gene: TRBV10-3
D gene: .
clone size: .
J gene: TRBJ1-6
CDR3 protein: CAISDRINLSAYNSPLHF
CDR3 DNA: TGTGCCATCAGTGATAGGATCAACCTCAGCGCCTATAATTCACCCCTCCACTTT

V gene: TRBV28
D gene: .
clone size: .
J gene: TRBJ1-4
CDR3 protein: CASWRGGAGEKLFF
CDR3 DNA: TGTGCCAGCTGGCGGGGGGGCGCAGGTGAAAAACTGTTTTTT

V gene: TRBV29-1
D gene: TRBD1
clone size: .
J gene: TRBJ2-2
CDR3 protein: CSVADRVNTGELFF
CDR3 DNA: TGCAGCGTTGCTGACAGGGTGAACACCGGGGAGCTGTTTTTT

V gene: TRBV3-1/TRBV3-2
D gene: .
clone size: .
J gene: TRBJ2-5
CDR3 protein: CASSRTGHVQETQYF
CDR3 DNA: TGTGCCAGCAGCCGAACGGGACACGTACAAGAGACCCAGTACTTC

V gene: TRBV5-8
D gene: .
clone size: few
J gene: TRBJ1-5
CDR3 protein: CASSLLLSGREQPQHF
CDR3 DNA: TGTGCCAGCAGCCTACTACTCTCAGGGAGGGAACAGCCCCAGCATTTT

V gene: TRBV9
D gene: .
clone size: .
J gene: TRBJ2-1
CDR3 protein: CASSVGSRGAVEQFF
CDR3 DNA: TGTGCCAGCAGCGTTGGGAGTCGGGGGGCGGTTGAGCAGTTCTTC

V gene: TRBV5-1
D gene: .
clone size: .
J gene: TRBJ2-6
CDR3 protein: CASSLETGANVLTF
CDR3 DNA: TGCGCCAGCAGCCTGGAAACAGGGGCCAACGTCCTGACTTTC

V gene: TRBV3-1/TRBV3-2
D gene: .
clone size: .
J gene: TRBJ2-3
CDR3 protein: CASSHGGDTQYF
CDR3 DNA: TGTGCCAGCAGCCATGGCGGCGATACGCAGTATTTT

V gene: TRBV14
D gene: .
clone size: .
J gene: TRBJ1-4
CDR3 protein: CASSQRTGGREKLFF
CDR3 DNA: TGTGCCAGCAGCCAAAGGACGGGAGGACGTGAAAAACTGTTTTTT

V gene: TRBV7-9
D gene: TRBD1
clone size: .
J gene: TRBJ1-5
CDR3 protein: CASSPGTGLYYSNQPQHF
CDR3 DNA: TGTGCCAGCAGCCCCGGGACAGGGCTCTATTATAGCAATCAGCCCCAGCATTTT

V gene: TRBV7-2
D gene: .
clone size: .
J gene: TRBJ1-1
CDR3 protein: CASSLVIKNTEAFF
CDR3 DNA: TGTGCCAGCAGCTTAGTAATAAAGAACACTGAAGCTTTCTTT

V gene: TRBV2
D gene: .
clone size: .
J gene: TRBJ2-2
CDR3 protein: CASSVQGEDTGELFF
CDR3 DNA: TGTGCCAGCAGCGTACAGGGAGAGGACACCGGGGAGCTGTTTTTT

V gene: TRBV6-5
D gene: .
clone size: .
J gene: TRBJ1-4
CDR3 protein: CASSYSTGRGEKLFF
CDR3 DNA: TGTGCCAGCAGTTACTCTACAGGGAGAGGTGAAAAACTGTTTTTT